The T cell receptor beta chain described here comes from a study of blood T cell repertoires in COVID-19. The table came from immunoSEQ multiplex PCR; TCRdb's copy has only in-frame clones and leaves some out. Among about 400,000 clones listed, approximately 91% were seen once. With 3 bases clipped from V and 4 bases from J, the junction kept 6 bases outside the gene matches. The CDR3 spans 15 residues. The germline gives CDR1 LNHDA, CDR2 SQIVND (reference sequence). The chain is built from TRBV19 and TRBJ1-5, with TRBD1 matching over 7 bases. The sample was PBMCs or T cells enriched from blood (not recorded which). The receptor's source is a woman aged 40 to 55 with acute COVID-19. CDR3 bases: TGTGCCAGTAGTATCTCGTACAGGGGTAATCAGCCCCAGCATTTT. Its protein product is CASSISYRGNQPQHF.